What follows describes a single TCR beta chain. These data are taken from a study of somatic mutations in cytotoxic T cells in rheumatoid arthritis. Trimming shortened V by 5 bases and J by 0 bases, and 26 bases separated the two germline ends. Germline V gene lookup returns CDR1 SGHTA and CDR2 FQGTGA. This CDR3 is 20 amino acids long. Repertoires were generated with immunoSEQ multiplex PCR, while TCRdb's copy carries only in-frame clones and drops some. The sample consists of some 29,000 clones, about 87% of them appearing once. This clonotype was obtained from an adult with rheumatoid arthritis. The chain is built from TRBV7-3 and TRBJ2-1; D is undetermined. Material for sequencing was CD8+ T cells sorted from blood. In DNA, the CDR3 is TGTGCCAGCAGCCTTAGAGATCACGGTAATTACCTTAGCTCCTACAATGAGCAGTTCTTC. Residues: CASSLRDHGNYLSSYNEQFF.